The TCR beta chain described here comes from a study of T cell changes during pregnancy in multiple sclerosis. V lost 3 bases and J lost 12; bases outside the gene matches: 7. Per germline, CDR1 SQVTM and CDR2 ANQGSEA. This CDR3 has 14 amino acids. TCRdb keeps only in-frame clones here, not all; method: immunoSEQ multiplex PCR. The table lists more than 90,000 clones, under 95% of them singletons. The rearrangement links TRBV29-1 to TRBJ2-1; 14 positions agree with TRBD2. This clonotype originated in a female donor with multiple sclerosis, enrolled in a pregnancy study. This specimen consisted of peripheral blood, obtained in the first trimester of pregnancy. The CDR3 sequence is CSVEVGLAGVGQFF. In nucleotides, the CDR3 is TGCAGCGTTGAGGTGGGACTAGCGGGGGTCGGGCAGTTCTTC.